Listed below are T cell receptor beta chains from one sample, sequenced in a study of T cell repertoires in cytomegalovirus infection. One entry per CDR3 protein, called by TCRdb with MiXCR from the reads. The profile shows roughly 990,000 distinct CDR3 sequences, less than 40% of them singletons. No antigen is known for these receptors. Sequences were derived from cultured CD8+ T cells from PBMCs, sampled from culture after CMV antigen stimulation. Receptors were obtained from a human donor in good health (CMV status not recorded). Some clones in this sample may be carry-over from other donors' samples. Each CDR3 is given with its conserved first and last residue. A D gene is named only where the DNA matches it firmly. Size is omitted from some rows. Given values are once, few, many or a class for expanded clones.

d_gene: NA
v_gene: TRBV28
abundance: NA
j_gene: TRBJ1-2
CDR3nt: TGTGCCAGCAGTCTTGGGGGACCGTTCGATGGCTACACCTTC
CDR3aa: CASSLGGPFDGYTF

d_gene: NA
v_gene: TRBV6-4
abundance: few
j_gene: TRBJ1-1
CDR3nt: TGTGCCAGCAGTGACTCAGGAATAATGAACACTGAAGCTTTCTTT
CDR3aa: CASSDSGIMNTEAFF

d_gene: NA
v_gene: TRBV7-6
abundance: many
j_gene: TRBJ2-1
CDR3nt: TGTGCCAGCAGTCCCAATACGGGTAGGAGGGACGGTGAGCAGTTCTTC
CDR3aa: CASSPNTGRRDGEQFF

d_gene: NA
v_gene: TRBV20-1
abundance: NA
j_gene: TRBJ1-1
CDR3nt: TGCAGTGCTAGAGATTTTGCCGGGAACACTGAAGCTTTCTTT
CDR3aa: CSARDFAGNTEAFF

d_gene: NA
v_gene: TRBV24-1
abundance: NA
j_gene: TRBJ2-2
CDR3nt: TGTGCCACCAGTTTAGGGTACACCGGGGAGCTGTTTTTT
CDR3aa: CATSLGYTGELFF

d_gene: NA
v_gene: TRBV9
abundance: NA
j_gene: TRBJ2-5
CDR3nt: TGTGCCAGCAGCGGCCGGGCCGCCCCGGAGTTC
CDR3aa: CASSGRAAPEF

d_gene: NA
v_gene: TRBV6-6
abundance: many
j_gene: TRBJ1-5
CDR3nt: TGTGCCAGCTCTCAGTCTGGGCAGGGCAATCAGCCCCAGCATTTT
CDR3aa: CASSQSGQGNQPQHF

d_gene: NA
v_gene: TRBV7-8
abundance: many
j_gene: TRBJ2-6
CDR3nt: TGTGCCAGCTTACAACAGGGATTTGGGGCCAACGTCCTGACTTTC
CDR3aa: CASLQQGFGANVLTF

d_gene: NA
v_gene: TRBV6-2/TRBV6-3
abundance: NA
j_gene: TRBJ2-3
CDR3nt: TGTGCCAGCAGCTCCTACCGGGGGTCGGGCACAGATACGCAGTATTTT
CDR3aa: CASSSYRGSGTDTQYF

d_gene: NA
v_gene: TRBV19
abundance: NA
j_gene: TRBJ1-2
CDR3nt: TGTGCCAGTAGTGATGGGACGGACTTTGGCTACACCTTC
CDR3aa: CASSDGTDFGYTF

d_gene: TRBD1
v_gene: TRBV6-2/TRBV6-3
abundance: NA
j_gene: TRBJ2-1
CDR3nt: TGTGCCAGCAGTATACAGGGGGCAGGGTCCTACAATGAGCAGTTCTTC
CDR3aa: CASSIQGAGSYNEQFF

d_gene: TRBD2
v_gene: TRBV7-9
abundance: many
j_gene: TRBJ2-1
CDR3nt: TGTGCCAGCAGCCCGGCTAGCGGGGGTGTCTCCTACAATGAGCAGTTCTTC
CDR3aa: CASSPASGGVSYNEQFF

d_gene: TRBD1
v_gene: TRBV25-1
abundance: many
j_gene: TRBJ2-3
CDR3nt: TGTGCCAGCAGTGAATATATGGCAGGCAGGGGGCAAGATACGCAGTATTTT
CDR3aa: CASSEYMAGRGQDTQYF

d_gene: TRBD2
v_gene: TRBV7-2
abundance: NA
j_gene: TRBJ2-3
CDR3nt: TGTGCCAGCAGCTTATACAGGCCGGGACTAGCGGGGGCCCCGGGTTTTACGCAGTATTTT
CDR3aa: CASSLYRPGLAGAPGFTQYF